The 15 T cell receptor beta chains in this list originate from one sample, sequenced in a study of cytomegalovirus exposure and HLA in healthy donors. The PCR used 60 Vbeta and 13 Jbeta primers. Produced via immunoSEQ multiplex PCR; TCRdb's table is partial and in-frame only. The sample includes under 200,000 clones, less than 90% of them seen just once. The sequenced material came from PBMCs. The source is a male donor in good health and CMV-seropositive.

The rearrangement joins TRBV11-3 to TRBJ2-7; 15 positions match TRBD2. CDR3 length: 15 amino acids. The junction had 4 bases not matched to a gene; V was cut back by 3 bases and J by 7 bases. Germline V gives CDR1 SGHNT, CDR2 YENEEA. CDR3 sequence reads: CASSFGLAGGREQYF. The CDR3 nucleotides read TGTGCCAGCAGCTTCGGACTAGCGGGGGGGAGAGAGCAGTACTTC.

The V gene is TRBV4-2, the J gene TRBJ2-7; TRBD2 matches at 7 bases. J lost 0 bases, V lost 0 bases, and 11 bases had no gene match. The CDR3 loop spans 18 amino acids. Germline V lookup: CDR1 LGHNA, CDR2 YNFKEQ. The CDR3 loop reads CASSQERESLLSSYEQYF. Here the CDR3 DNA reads TGTGCCAGCAGCCAAGAGCGGGAGTCCCTTCTGAGCTCCTACGAGCAGTACTTC.

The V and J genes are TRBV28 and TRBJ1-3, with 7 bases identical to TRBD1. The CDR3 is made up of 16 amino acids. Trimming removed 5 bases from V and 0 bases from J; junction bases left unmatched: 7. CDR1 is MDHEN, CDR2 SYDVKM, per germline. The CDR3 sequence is CASSPQGSYSGNTIYF. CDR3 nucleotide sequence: TGTGCCAGCAGTCCACAGGGGTCCTACTCTGGAAACACCATATATTTT.

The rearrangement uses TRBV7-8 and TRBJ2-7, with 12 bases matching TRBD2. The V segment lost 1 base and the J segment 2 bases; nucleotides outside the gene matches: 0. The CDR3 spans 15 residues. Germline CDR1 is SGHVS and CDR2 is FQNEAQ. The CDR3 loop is CASSLGTSGTYEQYF. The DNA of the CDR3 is TGTGCCAGCAGCTTAGGGACTAGCGGGACCTACGAGCAGTACTTC.

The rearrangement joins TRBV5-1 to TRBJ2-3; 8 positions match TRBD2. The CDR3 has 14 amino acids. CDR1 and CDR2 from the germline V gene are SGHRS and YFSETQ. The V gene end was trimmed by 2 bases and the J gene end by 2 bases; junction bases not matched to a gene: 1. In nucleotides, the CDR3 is TGCGCCAGCAGCTTACTAGCGGTCACAGATACGCAGTATTTT. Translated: CASSLLAVTDTQYF.

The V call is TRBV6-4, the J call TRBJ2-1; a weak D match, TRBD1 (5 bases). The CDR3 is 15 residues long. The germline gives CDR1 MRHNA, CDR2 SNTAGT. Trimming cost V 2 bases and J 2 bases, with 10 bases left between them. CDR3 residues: CASSDGADAYNEQFF. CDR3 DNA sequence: TGTGCCAGCAGTGACGGGGCGGATGCCTACAATGAGCAGTTCTTC.

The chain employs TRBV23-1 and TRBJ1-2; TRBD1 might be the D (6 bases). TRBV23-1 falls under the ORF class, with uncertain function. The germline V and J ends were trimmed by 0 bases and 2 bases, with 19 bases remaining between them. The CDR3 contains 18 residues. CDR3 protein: CASSQSEPTGNWNYGYTF. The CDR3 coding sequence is TGCGCCAGCAGTCAATCGGAACCTACAGGGAATTGGAACTATGGCTACACCTTC.

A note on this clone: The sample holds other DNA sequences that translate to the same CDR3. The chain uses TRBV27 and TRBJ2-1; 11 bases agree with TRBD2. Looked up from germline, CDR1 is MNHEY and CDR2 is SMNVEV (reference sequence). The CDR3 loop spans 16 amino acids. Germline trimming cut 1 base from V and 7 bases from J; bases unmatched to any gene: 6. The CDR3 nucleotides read TGTGCCAGCAGTTTATTAGCGGGAGGGCCCAGGAATGAGCAGTTCTTC. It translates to CASSLLAGGPRNEQFF.

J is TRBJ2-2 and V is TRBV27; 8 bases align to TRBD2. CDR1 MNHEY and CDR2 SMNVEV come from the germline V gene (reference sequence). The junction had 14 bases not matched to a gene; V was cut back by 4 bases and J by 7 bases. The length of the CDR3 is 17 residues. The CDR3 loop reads CASSSSSGWGVSGELFF. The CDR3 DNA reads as TGTGCCAGCAGTTCATCTAGCGGGTGGGGGGTCAGCGGGGAGCTGTTTTTT.

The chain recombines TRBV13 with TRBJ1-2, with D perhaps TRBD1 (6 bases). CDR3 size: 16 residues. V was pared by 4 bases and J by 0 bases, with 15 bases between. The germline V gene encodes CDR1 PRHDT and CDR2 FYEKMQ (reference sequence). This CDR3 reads CASSSAGQPTNYGYTF. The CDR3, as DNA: TGTGCCAGCAGCTCCGCAGGACAGCCGACTAACTATGGCTACACCTTC. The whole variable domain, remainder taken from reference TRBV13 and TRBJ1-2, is AAGVIQSPRHLIKEKRETATLKCYPIPRHDTVYWYQQGPGQDPQFLISFYEKMQSDKGSIPDRFSAQQFSDYHSELNMSSLELGDSALYFCASSSAGQPTNYGYTFGSGTRLTVV.

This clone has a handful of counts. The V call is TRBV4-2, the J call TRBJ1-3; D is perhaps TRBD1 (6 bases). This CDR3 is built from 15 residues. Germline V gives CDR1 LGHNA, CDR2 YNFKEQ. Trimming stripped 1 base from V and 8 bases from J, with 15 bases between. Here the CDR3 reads CASSQALTQGYTIYF. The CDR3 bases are TGTGCCAGCAGCCAAGCCTTGACGCAGGGGTACACCATATATTTT.

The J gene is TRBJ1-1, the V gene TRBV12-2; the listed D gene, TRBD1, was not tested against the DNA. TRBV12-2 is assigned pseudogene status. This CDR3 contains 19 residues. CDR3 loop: CASRLVPRAQGPPNTEAFF. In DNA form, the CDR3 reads TGTGCAAGTCGCTTAGTTCCGCGGGCGCAGGGGCCGCCGAACACTGAAGCTTTCTTT.

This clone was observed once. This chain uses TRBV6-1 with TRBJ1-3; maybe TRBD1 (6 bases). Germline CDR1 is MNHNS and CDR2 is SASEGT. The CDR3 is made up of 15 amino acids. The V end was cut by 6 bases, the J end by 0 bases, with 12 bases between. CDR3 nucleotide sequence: TGTGCCAGCAGCCCGGACAGTTACTCTGGAAACACCATATATTTT. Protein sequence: CASSPDSYSGNTIYF.

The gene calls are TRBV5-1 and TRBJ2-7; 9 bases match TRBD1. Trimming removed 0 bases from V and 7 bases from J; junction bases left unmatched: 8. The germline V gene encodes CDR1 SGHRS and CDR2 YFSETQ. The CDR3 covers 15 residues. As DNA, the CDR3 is TGCGCCAGCAGCTTGGGGTGGGACAGGGCTCTGGAGCAGTACTTC. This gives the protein CASSLGWDRALEQYF.

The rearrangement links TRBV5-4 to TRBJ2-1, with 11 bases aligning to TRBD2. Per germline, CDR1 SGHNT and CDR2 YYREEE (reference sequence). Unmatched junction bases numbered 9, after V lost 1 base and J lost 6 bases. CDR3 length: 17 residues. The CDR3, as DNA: TGTGCCAGCAGCTTGAAACGACTGACTAGCGGGATCAATGAGCAGTTCTTC. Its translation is CASSLKRLTSGINEQFF.